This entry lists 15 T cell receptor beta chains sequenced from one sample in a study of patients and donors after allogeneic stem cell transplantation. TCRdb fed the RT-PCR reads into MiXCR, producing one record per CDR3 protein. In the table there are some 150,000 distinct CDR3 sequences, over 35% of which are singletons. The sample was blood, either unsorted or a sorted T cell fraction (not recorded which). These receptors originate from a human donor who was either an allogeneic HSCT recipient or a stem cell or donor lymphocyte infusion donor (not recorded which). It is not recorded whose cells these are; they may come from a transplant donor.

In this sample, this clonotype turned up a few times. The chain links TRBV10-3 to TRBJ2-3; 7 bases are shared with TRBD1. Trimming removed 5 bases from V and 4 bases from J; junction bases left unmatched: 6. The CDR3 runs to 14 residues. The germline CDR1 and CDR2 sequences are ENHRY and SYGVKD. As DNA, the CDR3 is TGTGCCATCAGTCGGGAAGGGGGCGCAGATACGCAGTATTTT. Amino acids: CAISREGGADTQYF.

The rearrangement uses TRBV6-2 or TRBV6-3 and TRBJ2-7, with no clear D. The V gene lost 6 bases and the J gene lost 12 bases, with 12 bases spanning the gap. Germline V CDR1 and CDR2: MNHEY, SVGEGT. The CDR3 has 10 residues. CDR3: CASSARCRYF. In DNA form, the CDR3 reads TGTGCCAGCAGCGCAAGATGCCGGTACTTC.

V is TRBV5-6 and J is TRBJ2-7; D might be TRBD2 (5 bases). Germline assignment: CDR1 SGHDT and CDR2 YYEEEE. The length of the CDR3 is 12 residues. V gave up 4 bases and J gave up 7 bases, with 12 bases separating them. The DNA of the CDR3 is TGTGCCAGCAGCGCCTTAAGGGAGGAGCAGTACGTC. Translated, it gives CASSALREEQYV.

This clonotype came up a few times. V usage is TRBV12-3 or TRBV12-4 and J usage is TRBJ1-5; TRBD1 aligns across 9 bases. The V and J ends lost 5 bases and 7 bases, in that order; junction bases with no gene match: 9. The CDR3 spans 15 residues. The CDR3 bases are TGTGCCAGCAGTCTCAGGACAGGGGCTCGCCAGCCCCAGCATTTT. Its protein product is CASSLRTGARQPQHF.

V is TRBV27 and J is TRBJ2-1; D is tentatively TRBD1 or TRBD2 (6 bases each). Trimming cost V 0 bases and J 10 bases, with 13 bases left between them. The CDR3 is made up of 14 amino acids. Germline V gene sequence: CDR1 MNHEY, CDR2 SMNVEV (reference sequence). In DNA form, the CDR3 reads TGTGCCAGCAGTTTATCGACGGGGGCGAAGGAGCAGTTCTTC. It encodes CASSLSTGAKEQFF.

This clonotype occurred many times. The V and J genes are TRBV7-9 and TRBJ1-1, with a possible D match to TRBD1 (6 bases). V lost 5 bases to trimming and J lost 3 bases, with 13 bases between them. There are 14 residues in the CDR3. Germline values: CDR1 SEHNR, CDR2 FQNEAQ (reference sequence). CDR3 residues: CASSRVRGDTEAFF. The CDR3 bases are TGTGCCAGCAGCCGAGTCAGGGGCGACACTGAAGCTTTCTTT. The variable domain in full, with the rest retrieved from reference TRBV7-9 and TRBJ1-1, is DTGVSQNPRHKITKRGQNVTFRCDPISEHNRLYWYRQTLGQGPEFLTYFQNEAQLEKSRLLSDRFSAERPKGSFSTLEIQRTEQGDSAMYLCASSRVRGDTEAFFGQGTRLTVV.

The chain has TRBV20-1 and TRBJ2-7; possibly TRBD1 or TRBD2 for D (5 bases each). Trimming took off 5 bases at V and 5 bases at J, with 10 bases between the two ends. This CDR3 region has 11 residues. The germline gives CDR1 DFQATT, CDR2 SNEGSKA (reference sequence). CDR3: CSAPGPHEQYV. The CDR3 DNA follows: TGCAGTGCTCCGGGGCCCCACGAGCAGTACGTC.

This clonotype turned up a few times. CDR3 in amino acids: CASNRSPGDSNQPQHF. As DNA, the CDR3 is TGTGCCAGCAACCGATCCCCGGGGGATAGCAATCAGCCCCAGCATTTT. V gene TRBV6-2 or TRBV6-3 combines with J gene TRBJ1-5, with a possible D match to TRBD1 (5 bases). The V gene's germline CDR1 is MNHEY and CDR2 SVGEGT. The CDR3 is 16 residues long. The V and J ends lost 7 bases and 0 bases respectively, with 16 bases between them.

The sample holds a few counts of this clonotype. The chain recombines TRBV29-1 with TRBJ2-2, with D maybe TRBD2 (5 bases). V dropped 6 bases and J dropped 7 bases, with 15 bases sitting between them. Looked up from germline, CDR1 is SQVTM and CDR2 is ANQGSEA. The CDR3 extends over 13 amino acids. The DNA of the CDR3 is TGCAGCGTCTCCCTCCGGGGTAACGGGGAGCTGTTTTTT. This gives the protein CSVSLRGNGELFF.

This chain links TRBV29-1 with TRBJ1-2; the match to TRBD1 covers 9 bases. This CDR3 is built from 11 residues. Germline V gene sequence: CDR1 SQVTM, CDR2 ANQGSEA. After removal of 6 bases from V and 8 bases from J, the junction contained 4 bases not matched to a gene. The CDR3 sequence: CSVGTGLGYTF. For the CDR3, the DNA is TGCAGCGTCGGGACAGGGCTCGGCTACACCTTC.

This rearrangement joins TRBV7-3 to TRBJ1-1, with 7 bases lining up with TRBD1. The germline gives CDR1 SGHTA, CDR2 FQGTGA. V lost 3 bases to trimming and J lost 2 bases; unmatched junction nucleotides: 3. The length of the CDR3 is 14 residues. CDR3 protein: CASSLTGTNTEAFF. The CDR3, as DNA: TGTGCCAGCAGCTTGACAGGGACCAACACTGAAGCTTTCTTT.

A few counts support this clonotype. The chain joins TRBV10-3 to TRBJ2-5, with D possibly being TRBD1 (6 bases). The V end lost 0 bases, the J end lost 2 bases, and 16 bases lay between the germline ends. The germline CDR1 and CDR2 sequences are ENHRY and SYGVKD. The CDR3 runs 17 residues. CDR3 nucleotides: TGTGCCATCAGTGAGTCTTGGCTCCGGGACAAACAAGAGACCCAGTACTTC. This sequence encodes CAISESWLRDKQETQYF.

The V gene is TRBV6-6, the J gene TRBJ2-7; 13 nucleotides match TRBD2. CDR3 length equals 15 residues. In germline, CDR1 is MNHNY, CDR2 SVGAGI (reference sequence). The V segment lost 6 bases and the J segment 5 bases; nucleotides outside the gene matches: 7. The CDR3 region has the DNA TGTGCCAGCAGCACTACTAGCGGGGGGGCACACGAGCAGTACGTC. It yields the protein CASSTTSGGAHEQYV.

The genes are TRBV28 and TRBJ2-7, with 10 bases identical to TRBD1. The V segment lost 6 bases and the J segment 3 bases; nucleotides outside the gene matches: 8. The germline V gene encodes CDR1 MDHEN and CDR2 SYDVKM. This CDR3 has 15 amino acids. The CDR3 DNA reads TGTGCCAGCAGCCCTGGACAGGGGGTTTTCTACGAGCAGTACTTC. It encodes CASSPGQGVFYEQYF.

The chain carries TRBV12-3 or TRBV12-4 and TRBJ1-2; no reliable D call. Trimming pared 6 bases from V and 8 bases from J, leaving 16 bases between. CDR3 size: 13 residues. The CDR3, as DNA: TGTGCCAGCAGCCCCTCGGGTCTTTCAGGCTACACCTTC. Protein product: CASSPSGLSGYTF.